Presented here are 21 T cell receptor beta chains from one specimen sequenced in a study of shared clonotypes between healthy human individuals. Some clones are missing from TCRdb's copy, which holds only in-frame ones; the method was immunoSEQ multiplex PCR. The sample records some 500,000 clones, about 96% being singletons. The material sequenced was naive CD4+ T cells sorted from blood. Subset meaning: CD45RA+ positively selected. These receptors were obtained from a woman aged 30 to 39 in good health.

The chain carries TRBV30 and TRBJ1-5, with D tentatively TRBD1 (5 bases). In germline, CDR1 is GTSNPN, CDR2 SVGIG (reference sequence). This CDR3 comprises 14 residues. Trimming took 4 bases from V and 1 from J, leaving 11 bases between them. Here the CDR3 reads CAWTHPGSNQPQHF. The CDR3 nucleotides read TGTGCCTGGACCCATCCAGGGAGCAATCAGCCCCAGCATTTT.

As for this clone: This same CDR3 is encoded by further DNA sequences in the sample. This chain joins TRBV6-5 and TRBJ1-5; no clear D. This CDR3 is built from 13 residues. V shed 4 bases and J shed 5 bases, with 9 bases lying between them. The germline CDR1 and CDR2 sequences are MNHEY and SVGAGI. The chain's CDR3 is CASSLDRDQPQHF. CDR3 nucleotides: TGTGCCAGCAGTTTGGACCGAGATCAGCCCCAGCATTTT.

To note about this clone: The same CDR3 is also encoded by other DNA sequences in this sample. CDR3 coding DNA: TGTGCCAGCAGTTCGGGACTAGCGGGAACAGATACGCAGTATTTT. Translated, it gives CASSSGLAGTDTQYF. J is TRBJ2-3 and V is TRBV6-6, with 13 positions matching TRBD2. The CDR3 is 15 residues long. Trimming took 4 bases from V and 3 from J; bases not matched to a gene: 1. Germline assignment: CDR1 MNHNY and CDR2 SVGAGI (reference sequence).

The chain links TRBV10-3 to TRBJ2-1; tentatively, D is TRBD2 (5 bases). From germline, CDR1 is ENHRY and CDR2 SYGVKD. The CDR3 is 15 amino acids. V lost 2 bases and J lost 3, with 11 bases in between. CDR3 in DNA: TGTGCCATCAGTGAGGGGCCGGGGAACTACAATGAGCAGTTCTTC. It specifies CAISEGPGNYNEQFF.

V is TRBV5-1 and J is TRBJ2-2; TRBD1 might be the D (6 bases). In germline, CDR1 is SGHRS, CDR2 YFSETQ. V dropped 1 base and J dropped 3 bases, with 10 bases sitting between them. There are 15 residues in the CDR3. The CDR3 DNA reads as TGCGCCAGCAGCTTGTTCAGGACAGACACCGGGGAGCTGTTTTTT. Translation gives CASSLFRTDTGELFF.

The gene calls are TRBV10-2 and TRBJ2-5, with 8 positions matching TRBD2. The CDR3 runs to 18 residues. Losses at the gene ends were 9 bases for V and 1 base for J; bases not matched to a gene: 19. Germline CDR1 and CDR2: WSHSY and SAAADI. The CDR3 nucleotides read TGCGCCAGAAGGAATAGCGGGATCTCAATTCCACTCCAAGAGACCCAGTACTTC. Its protein is CARRNSGISIPLQETQYF.

CDR3 nucleotides: TGCGCCAGCAGTCTCCTGAGGGCGGGGGGATCCTACGAGCAGTACTTC. Amino acids: CASSLLRAGGSYEQYF. This chain links TRBV5-1 with TRBJ2-7, with 8 bases fitting TRBD2. The CDR3 consists of 16 residues. From germline, CDR1 is SGHRS and CDR2 YFSETQ. Trimming at V came to 5 bases and at J to 1 base, leaving 11 bases not matched to a gene.

The chain recombines TRBV5-1 with TRBJ2-1; TRBD2 aligns across 8 bases. Unmatched junction bases numbered 11, after V lost 10 bases and J lost 2 bases. The CDR3 totals 15 residues. CDR1 SGHRS and CDR2 YFSETQ come from the germline V gene. The CDR3 here is CACSYGRDTYNEQFF. The CDR3 DNA reads TGCGCCTGTTCTTACGGGAGGGATACCTACAATGAGCAGTTCTTC.

As concerns this clone: The sample contains more than one DNA sequence encoding this CDR3. The chain links TRBV18 to TRBJ1-1; D unresolved. CDR1 is KGHSH, CDR2 LQKENI, per germline. V was clipped by 6 bases and J by 1 base, with 9 bases between them. The CDR3 extends over 13 amino acids. Here the CDR3 reads CASSPGENTEAFF. CDR3 in DNA: TGTGCCAGCTCCCCCGGGGAGAACACTGAAGCTTTCTTT.

The genes are TRBV4-1 and TRBJ1-5, with a weak D call TRBD1 (6 bases). The V gene's germline CDR1 is MGHRA and CDR2 YSYEKL. This CDR3 comprises 19 residues. V gave up 0 bases and J gave up 5 bases, with 23 bases separating them. The CDR3 DNA reads as TGCGCCAGCAGCCAAGAAGCCTTACAGGGAGGGCCTCTCTATCAGCCCCAGCATTTT. Protein sequence: CASSQEALQGGPLYQPQHF.

The J gene is TRBJ1-1, the V gene TRBV11-1; D unclear. The germline gives CDR1 SGHAT, CDR2 FQDESV (reference sequence). The CDR3 has 13 residues. Trimming removed 5 bases from V and 0 bases from J, with 7 bases in between. The CDR3 DNA sequence: TGTGCCAGCAGCCCCTTAATGAACACTGAAGCTTTCTTT. Encoded protein: CASSPLMNTEAFF.

This rearrangement joins TRBV7-9 to TRBJ2-1, with D possibly matching TRBD2 (5 bases). The CDR3 length is 15 residues. Trimming took off 2 bases at V and 8 bases at J, with 16 bases between the two ends. Germline loops: CDR1 SEHNR, CDR2 FQNEAQ (reference sequence). The CDR3 bases are TGTGCCAGCAGCTTATTCTCCCTAGCTTTCCATGAGCAGTTCTTC. Residues: CASSLFSLAFHEQFF.

The J gene is TRBJ1-1, the V gene TRBV5-4; D is unresolved. The V end was cut by 4 bases, the J end by 1 base, with 8 bases between. From germline, CDR1 is SGHNT and CDR2 YYREEE (reference sequence). The CDR3 length is 13 residues. In DNA form, the CDR3 reads TGTGCCAGCAGCGCGACGAGGAACACTGAAGCTTTCTTT. This translates into CASSATRNTEAFF.

V usage is TRBV5-1 and J usage is TRBJ1-2; D is unresolved. V lost 2 bases, J lost 0 bases, and 8 bases lay in between. This CDR3 is 14 amino acids long. Germline CDR1 and CDR2: SGHRS and YFSETQ. CDR3 sequence reads: CASSFGGANYGYTF. The DNA of the CDR3 is TGCGCCAGCAGCTTCGGAGGAGCTAACTATGGCTACACCTTC.

This rearrangement joins TRBV19 to TRBJ1-4; D might be TRBD1 (6 bases). Germline V gene sequence: CDR1 LNHDA, CDR2 SQIVND (reference sequence). V lost 4 bases and J 6 bases, leaving 18 bases between the germline ends. The CDR3 is 16 residues long. In DNA, the CDR3 is TGTGCCAGTAGTAAATTCTCCGGGACATACGATGAAAAACTGTTTTTT. It is translated as CASSKFSGTYDEKLFF.

The CDR3 sequence: CASSLVLLAGANETPYEQYF. CDR3 bases: TGCGCCAGCAGCTTGGTTCTCCTAGCGGGAGCGAACGAGACTCCCTACGAGCAGTACTTC. The chain couples TRBV5-1 to TRBJ2-7; 10 nucleotides agree with TRBD2. V dropped 0 bases and J dropped 2; count of bases not matched to a gene: 17. This CDR3 contains 20 residues. Germline values: CDR1 SGHRS, CDR2 YFSETQ.

The rearrangement links TRBV28 to TRBJ2-2, with D possibly being TRBD2 (5 bases). Trimming pared 2 bases from V and 0 bases from J, leaving 10 bases between. CDR1 MDHEN and CDR2 SYDVKM come from the germline V gene. The CDR3 totals 16 residues. The CDR3 nucleotides read TGTGCCAGCAGTTTAAGGCGGGCCTCGAACACCGGGGAGCTGTTTTTT. Amino acid sequence: CASSLRRASNTGELFF.

This clone has a single count. J is TRBJ2-2 and V is TRBV28; D unresolved. This CDR3 has 11 amino acids. The V gene lost 6 bases and the J gene lost 4 bases, with 3 bases spanning the gap. From germline, CDR1 is MDHEN and CDR2 SYDVKM. CDR3 DNA sequence: TGTGCCAGCAGGAGCACCGGGGAGCTGTTTTTT. Amino acids: CASRSTGELFF. The full variable domain, completed using reference TRBV28 and TRBJ2-2, is DVKVTQSSRYLVKRTGEKVFLECVQDMDHENMFWYRQDPGLGLRLIYFSYDVKMKEKGDIPEGYSVSREKKERFSLILESASTNQTSMYLCASRSTGELFFGEGSRLTVL.

This chain joins TRBV6-5 and TRBJ2-7; 10 bases are shared with TRBD1. Germline V gene data show CDR1 as MNHEY and CDR2 as SVGAGI. The CDR3 is 15 amino acids. J gave up 2 bases and V 7 bases, and 8 bases lay outside the gene matches. Here the CDR3 DNA reads TGTGCCAGCACCAGGGGGACAGGGGATACCTACGAGCAGTACTTC. This encodes CASTRGTGDTYEQYF.

This sequence joins TRBV9 and TRBJ2-1; TRBD2 is a possible D gene (5 bases). Per the germline V gene, CDR1 is SGDLS and CDR2 is YYNGEE. This CDR3 spans 12 amino acids. V dropped 4 bases and J dropped 10 bases, with 12 bases sitting between them. DNA of the CDR3: TGTGCCAGCAGCACCTGGGGAGAAGAGCAGTTCTTC. Translating gives CASSTWGEEQFF.

V usage is TRBV18 and J usage is TRBJ1-5; D is uncertain. CDR3 length: 13 amino acids. V shed 6 bases and J shed 7 bases, with 13 bases lying between them. Germline values: CDR1 KGHSH, CDR2 LQKENI. CDR3 nucleotides: TGTGCCAGCTCTGATACTGGAGACCAGCCCCAGCATTTT. Protein product: CASSDTGDQPQHF.